This T cell receptor beta chain was identified during a study of beta chain features in type 1 diabetes. Of the isolated RNA, all was reverse transcribed, and so the sequenced material was expressed TCRB transcripts. The assay was immunoSEQ multiplex PCR, and TCRdb's table has in-frame clones only and misses some. Here the sample spans a few hundred thousand clones, approximately 12% being singletons. General study findings and limits: These data did not resolve whether HLA type affects TCRB rearrangement. For Type 1 diabetes patients, all four CD4+ subsets carried TCRB CDR3s that were moderately but significantly shorter.

Trimming shortened V by 3 bases and J by 7 bases, and 10 bases separated the two germline ends. Per the germline V gene, CDR1 is MDHEN and CDR2 is SYDVKM. This CDR3 region has 13 residues. This clone has only a few counts. No antigen is known for it. Other DNA sequences in the sample encode the same CDR3. The sequenced material came from naive CD4+ T cells from blood. The TCR was taken from a woman aged 18-29 years with type 1 diabetes. V and J are TRBV28 and TRBJ1-5, with no clear D. CDR3 bases: TGTGCCAGCAGTTTGGGAGGGAGGCAGCCCCAGCATTTT. As protein: CASSLGGRQPQHF.